The clone carrying this T cell receptor (beta chain) was found a few times. This entry is derived from a study of T cell responses to AZD1222 COVID-19 vaccine. This CDR3 has 11 residues. In germline, CDR1 is SGHDT, CDR2 YYEEEE. V was trimmed by 2 bases and J by 10 bases, leaving 10 bases between them. The data were produced by immunoSEQ multiplex PCR, yet TCRdb's version contains in-frame clones alone and is incomplete. Here the sample spans about 150,000 clones, 80% to 90% being singletons. This clonotype originated in an adult who had recovered from COVID-19. The chain joins TRBV5-6 to TRBJ2-7, with unresolved D. Sequenced here: peripheral blood, sampled after recovery from COVID-19. CDR3 amino acids: CASSFLGVQYF. The CDR3 DNA sequence: TGTGCCAGCAGCTTTTTGGGTGTACAGTACTTC.